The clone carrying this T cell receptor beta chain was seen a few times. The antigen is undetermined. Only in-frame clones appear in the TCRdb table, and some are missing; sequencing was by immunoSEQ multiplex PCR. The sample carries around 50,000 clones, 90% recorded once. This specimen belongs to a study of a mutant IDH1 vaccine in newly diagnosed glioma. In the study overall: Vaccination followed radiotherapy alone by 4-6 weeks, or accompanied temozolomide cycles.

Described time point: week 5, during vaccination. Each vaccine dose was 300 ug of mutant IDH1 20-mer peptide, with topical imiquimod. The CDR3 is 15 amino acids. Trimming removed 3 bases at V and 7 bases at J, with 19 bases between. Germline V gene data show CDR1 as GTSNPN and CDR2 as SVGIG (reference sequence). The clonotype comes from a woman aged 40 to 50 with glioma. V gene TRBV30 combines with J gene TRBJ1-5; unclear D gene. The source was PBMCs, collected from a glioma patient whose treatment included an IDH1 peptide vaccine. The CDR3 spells CAWRERGRWGQPQHF. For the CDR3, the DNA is TGTGCCTGGAGAGAACGCGGACGGTGGGGACAGCCCCAGCATTTT.